These 25 T cell receptor beta chains were all obtained from the same sample, sequenced in a study of blood T cells in healthy people across ages. A sample-barcoded 5' primer and a J-beta primer mix were used in a second PCR of roughly 6 to 11 cycles. TCRdb re-analysed the 5' RACE reads in MiXCR, keeping a single row per CDR3 protein. The table lists about 780,000 distinct CDR3 sequences, approximately 59% of them singletons, with 25% to 35% in the top ten. The sample consisted of blood. The receptors here all came from a young man in good health.

This CDR3 is CASSLRPGQGMETQYF. The DNA for the CDR3 is TGTGCCAGCAGCCTCCGACCGGGACAGGGGATGGAGACCCAGTACTTC. The chain joins TRBV14 to TRBJ2-5; 10 nucleotides line up with TRBD1. Germline CDR1 is SGHDN and CDR2 is FVKESK. This CDR3 contains 16 residues. The J segment lost 5 bases and the V segment lost 4 bases, leaving 10 bases of the junction unmatched. Using reference TRBV14 and TRBJ2-5 for the parts outside the CDR3, the full variable domain is EAGVTQFPSHSVIEKGQTVTLRCDPISGHDNLYWYRRVMGKEIKFLLHFVKESKQDESGMPNNRFLAERTGGTYSTLKVQPAELEDSGVYFCASSLRPGQGMETQYFGPGTRLLVL.

In its sample, this clonotype was seen many times. This chain joins TRBV7-9 and TRBJ1-6, with a tentative D call TRBD1 (6 bases). CDR1 is SEHNR and CDR2 is FQNEAQ in the germline V gene (reference sequence). This CDR3 contains 14 residues. V lost 6 bases and J lost 7, with 13 bases in between. The CDR3 DNA sequence: TGTGCCAGCAGTTTTGGACAGCAAAATTCACCCCTCCACTTT. Its protein is CASSFGQQNSPLHF.

This clonotype was detected only a few times. V usage is TRBV5-1 and J usage is TRBJ2-3, with 7 bases fitting TRBD1. The V gene's germline CDR1 is SGHRS and CDR2 YFSETQ. V was pared by 4 bases and J by 0 bases, with 11 bases of the junction left unmatched. The CDR3 runs to 17 residues. The CDR3 is CASSPHSGTASTDTQYF. Here the CDR3 DNA reads TGCGCCAGCAGCCCACATTCCGGGACAGCTAGCACAGATACGCAGTATTTT.

V and J are TRBV11-3 and TRBJ2-3, with 12 bases lining up with TRBD2. Looked up from germline, CDR1 is SGHNT and CDR2 is YENEEA. This CDR3 spans 14 amino acids. V shed 4 bases, J shed 10 bases, and the junction held 6 bases outside the gene matches. The CDR3 loop is CASSSSGGAPPQYF. For the CDR3, the DNA is TGTGCCAGCAGCTCTAGCGGGGGGGCCCCTCCGCAGTATTTT. Supplemented by reference TRBV11-3 and TRBJ2-3, the full variable domain reads EAGVVQSPRYKIIEKKQPVAFWCNPISGHNTLYWYLQNLGQGPELLIRYENEEAVDDSQLPKDRFSAERLKGVDSTLKIQPAELGDSAVYLCASSSSGGAPPQYFGPGTRLTVL.

This chain links TRBV27 with TRBJ2-3; D possibly corresponds to TRBD2 (6 bases). CDR3 size: 14 residues. Germline-derived CDR1 and CDR2 are MNHEY and SMNVEV (reference sequence). Trimming removed 5 bases at V and 4 bases at J, with 13 bases between. CDR3 protein: CASSLGLFADTQYF. In DNA form, the CDR3 reads TGTGCCAGCAGTCTGGGACTTTTTGCAGATACGCAGTATTTT.

The chain uses TRBV29-1 and TRBJ2-3; 9 positions agree with TRBD2. The CDR3 loop spans 14 amino acids. Germline lookup yields CDR1 SQVTM and CDR2 ANQGSEA. J was trimmed by 11 bases and V by 4 bases; bases with no gene match: 13. The CDR3 loop reads CSVVVAGALEMQYF. In DNA form, the CDR3 reads TGCAGCGTTGTTGTAGCGGGGGCCCTAGAGATGCAGTATTTT.

The rearrangement uses TRBV4-2 and TRBJ2-3, with 11 bases fitting TRBD2. V shed 0 bases and J 4 bases; nucleotides not matched to a gene: 6. From germline, CDR1 is LGHNA and CDR2 YNFKEQ. The length of the CDR3 is 17 residues. CDR3: CASSQETSGGGPDTQYF. The CDR3 region has the DNA TGTGCCAGCAGCCAAGAAACTAGCGGGGGAGGTCCAGATACGCAGTATTTT.

This chain's CDR3 is CASSLFPRLSSYNEQFF. CDR3 nucleotides: TGCGCCAGCAGCTTGTTCCCGCGGTTGAGCTCCTACAATGAGCAGTTCTTC. V is TRBV5-1 and J is TRBJ2-1; D unresolved. Trimming stripped 1 base from V and 0 bases from J, with 14 bases between. The CDR3 runs to 17 residues. The germline V gene encodes CDR1 SGHRS and CDR2 YFSETQ.

The V and J genes are TRBV30 and TRBJ1-5, with a tentative D call TRBD1 (5 bases). The germline gives CDR1 GTSNPN, CDR2 SVGIG (reference sequence). The V gene lost 2 bases and the J gene lost 0 bases, with 8 bases spanning the gap. The CDR3 consists of 14 residues. CDR3 DNA sequence: TGTGCCTGGAGTCAGACAGTTAGCAATCAGCCCCAGCATTTT. It yields the protein CAWSQTVSNQPQHF.

This clonotype was seen a handful of times. J is TRBJ2-5 and V is TRBV6-6; no clear D. The V gene lost 1 base and the J gene lost 7 bases, with 13 bases spanning the gap. This CDR3 has 14 amino acids. The germline V gene encodes CDR1 MNHNY and CDR2 SVGAGI (reference sequence). The chain's CDR3 is CASSYLGKDGTQYF. The CDR3 nucleotides read TGTGCCAGCAGTTACTTGGGTAAAGACGGGACCCAGTACTTC.

The chain joins TRBV29-1 to TRBJ2-5, with D perhaps being TRBD1 or TRBD2 (5 bases each). Germline CDR1 and CDR2: SQVTM and ANQGSEA. V shed 4 bases and J shed 13 bases, with 7 bases lying between them. The CDR3 totals 8 residues. CDR3 DNA sequence: TGCAGCGTTGGGGGGTTGTACTTC. It specifies CSVGGLYF.

This clonotype has a count of ten or more. V and J are TRBV29-1 and TRBJ2-5, with 16 positions matching TRBD2. The CDR3 length is 15 residues. With V trimmed by 7 bases and J by 7 bases, 9 bases remained unmatched. The germline gives CDR1 SQVTM, CDR2 ANQGSEA. DNA for the CDR3: TGCAGCGCCTCGGGACTAGCGGGGGGGACTGGGACCCAGTACTTC. It yields the protein CSASGLAGGTGTQYF.

V gene TRBV15 combines with J gene TRBJ1-4, with a tentative D call TRBD1 (6 bases). CDR1 and CDR2 from the germline V gene are LNHNV and YYDKDF (reference sequence). This CDR3 has 16 residues. V shed 1 base and J shed 5 bases, with 14 bases lying between them. CDR3: CATSRVEGTGNEKLFF. The CDR3 DNA is TGTGCCACCAGCAGAGTAGAAGGTACAGGGAATGAAAAACTGTTTTTT.

The J gene is TRBJ2-3, the V gene TRBV9; 11 bases map to TRBD2. This CDR3 comprises 16 residues. Trimming removed 3 bases from V and 6 bases from J; junction bases left unmatched: 9. Germline V gives CDR1 SGDLS, CDR2 YYNGEE. The CDR3 nucleotides read TGTGCCAGCAGCGCCCGACTAGCGGGGACCTCGGATACGCAGTATTTT. Its protein is CASSARLAGTSDTQYF.

This chain links TRBV19 with TRBJ2-6; D is possibly TRBD1 (6 bases). The CDR3 has 18 amino acids. Trimming cost V 3 bases and J 2 bases, with 17 bases left between them. Germline V lookup: CDR1 LNHDA, CDR2 SQIVND (reference sequence). The CDR3 DNA is TGTGCCAGTAGTATGGATTGGGGCAGGGGCACTGGGGCCAACGTCCTGACTTTC. It is translated as CASSMDWGRGTGANVLTF.

The chain couples TRBV4-1 to TRBJ1-5; TRBD1 might be the D (6 bases). V was clipped by 4 bases and J by 2 bases, with 18 bases between them. This CDR3 region has 17 residues. Germline assignment: CDR1 MGHRA and CDR2 YSYEKL. This CDR3 reads CASSPGATGRGNQPQHF. The CDR3, as DNA: TGCGCCAGCAGCCCGGGGGCCACAGGTCGTGGCAATCAGCCCCAGCATTTT.

The genes are TRBV4-2 and TRBJ2-2; D gene uncertain. The V end lost 0 bases, the J end lost 3 bases, and 14 bases lay between the germline ends. CDR1 and CDR2 from the germline V gene are LGHNA and YNFKEQ. The CDR3 is 17 residues long. The CDR3: CASSQDRSGAHTGELFF. CDR3 DNA sequence: TGTGCCAGCAGCCAAGACCGGTCAGGCGCTCACACCGGGGAGCTGTTTTTT.

The chain employs TRBV15 and TRBJ1-6; perhaps TRBD1 as D (6 bases). The CDR3 is 17 amino acids. Trimming stripped 5 bases from V and 10 bases from J, with 24 bases between. The germline CDR1 and CDR2 sequences are LNHNV and YYDKDF (reference sequence). The DNA for the CDR3 is TGTGCCACCAGCCCTCGGGCCCCAGGGGACGGAGGATCACCCCTCCACTTT. Translated, it gives CATSPRAPGDGGSPLHF.

This clonotype came up a few times. This chain links TRBV6-6 with TRBJ2-7, with D possibly being TRBD2 (5 bases). The CDR3 covers 11 residues. The germline V and J ends were trimmed by 10 bases and 3 bases, with 10 bases remaining between them. CDR1 MNHNY and CDR2 SVGAGI come from the germline V gene (reference sequence). CDR3 nucleotide sequence: TGTGCCACCCGACGGGACTACGAGCAGTACTTC. Translating gives CATRRDYEQYF.

This chain uses TRBV4-3 with TRBJ2-2; D gene ambiguous. Trimming cost V 0 bases and J 6 bases, with 11 bases left between them. The CDR3 length is 15 residues. The germline V gene encodes CDR1 LGHNA and CDR2 YSLEER. CDR3 nucleotides: TGCGCCAGCAGCCAAGATGGACCCAGCCCCGGGGAGCTGTTTTTT. Translating gives CASSQDGPSPGELFF.

V and J are TRBV7-2 and TRBJ2-7; 8 bases fit TRBD2. The length of the CDR3 is 16 residues. Germline loops: CDR1 SGHTA, CDR2 FQGNSA. V lost 3 bases, J lost 2 bases, and 9 bases stayed unmatched. CDR3 in amino acids: CASSFDATSGTYEQYF. The DNA of the CDR3 is TGTGCCAGCAGCTTTGATGCAACTAGCGGCACCTACGAGCAGTACTTC.

The genes are TRBV12-3 or TRBV12-4 and TRBJ2-7, with TRBD2 as a possible D gene (6 bases). Trimming took 7 bases from V and 2 from J, leaving 15 bases between them. The CDR3 spans 14 residues. CDR3 sequence: CASTLGLPPYEQYF. CDR3 nucleotides: TGTGCCAGCACCTTGGGACTGCCCCCCTACGAGCAGTACTTC.

V gene TRBV3-1 combines with J gene TRBJ2-2; D is perhaps TRBD1 (6 bases). The germline gives CDR1 LGHDT, CDR2 YNNKEL (reference sequence). Trimming shortened V by 3 bases and J by 1 base, and 12 bases separated the two germline ends. The CDR3 is 16 amino acids. This chain's CDR3 is CASSQGATGNTGELFF. The CDR3 DNA reads as TGTGCCAGCAGCCAGGGGGCTACAGGGAACACCGGGGAGCTGTTTTTT.

The CDR3 DNA sequence: TGTGCCAGCAGTTTGGGGGACAGGGAGAATCAGCCCCAGCATTTT. This translates into CASSLGDRENQPQHF. The rearrangement links TRBV12-3 or TRBV12-4 to TRBJ1-5, with 9 positions matching TRBD1. The junction had 4 bases not matched to a gene; V was cut back by 3 bases and J by 4 bases. CDR3 size: 15 residues.

This clonotype turned up a few times. The chain uses TRBV6-4 and TRBJ1-5; D ambiguous. CDR1 is MRHNA, CDR2 SNTAGT, per germline. V lost 3 bases, J lost 7 bases, and 10 bases lay in between. CDR3 length equals 13 residues. CDR3 bases: TGTGCCAGCAGTGATGGATTAGGGCAGCCCCAGCATTTT. Protein: CASSDGLGQPQHF.